Described below is a single T cell receptor (beta chain) sequence and its context. This clonotype has a single count. Its antigen target is currently unknown. One base away there is no much larger clone; base qualities are not given. The data belong to a study of blood T cells in healthy people across ages (dated by TCRdb to about 2015). For context, the study as a whole: Template switching captured roughly one uniquely barcoded TCR beta cDNA molecule per two T cells in model experiments. The study measured age-related changes in TCR beta repertoire diversity using deep sequencing normalized with unique cDNA molecular identifiers. The donors were split into four age groups: young (average about 16 years), middle-aged (roughly 40), aged (62) and long-lived (more than 80). For two donors (one aged 18 to 29 and one aged 80 or older), the study analyzed two additional independent replicas of 1 million unique cDNA reads from the same blood draw.

General findings and caveats noted by the study authors: Since profiling was done on bulk unsorted PBMCs, naive and antigen-experienced compartments could not be conclusively compared. Observed TCR beta diversity per million T cells fell roughly linearly with age, and a significant reduction was already apparent by age around 44. Estimates of total diversity from one million sequenced T cells were regarded as lower bounds and underestimates. Observed TCR beta diversity correlated strongly with the percentage of naive T cells measured by flow cytometry. The long-lived group showed more naive CD4+ T cells, fewer expanded clones and increased TCR diversity than the aged group, suggesting age selection. Because donor CMV infection status was unknown, age-related changes in expanded clonotypes were potentially confounded.

The donors were 40 or so Caucasian individuals from Russia, aged 6 to 90 years, who were systemically healthy. Each donor gave around 9.8 milliliters of peripheral blood, collected into EDTA-treated Vacutainer tubes. PBMCs were isolated by Ficoll-Paque density-gradient centrifugation, with at least 6 million obtained per sample. Total RNA was extracted from PBMCs with Trizol reagent, with at least 5.5 micrograms obtained per sample. For every donor, an aliquot of PBMCs went through flow cytometry to measure the percentages of naive CD45RAhigh/CD27high T cells. CDR1 and CDR2 (SQVTM, ANQGSEA) derive from the germline V gene. Trimmed from V: 3 bases; trimmed from J: 7 bases; junction bases lacking a gene match: 8. The CDR3 numbers 13 residues from cysteine through phenylalanine. Kept here is only the CDR3 DNA, which spans 39 bases and is read in frame from base 1. The receptor library was made with 5' RACE. Sequencing relied on an Illumina HiSeq 2500. A second PCR of about 7 to 12 cycles was performed with a sample-barcoded 5' primer and a J-beta primer mix. A unique molecular identifier was introduced onto each TCR beta cDNA molecule by a template-switch 5' adaptor carrying 12 random nucleotides. Each sample yielded at least 3 million CDR3-containing paired-end reads. First-strand cDNA was synthesized from all RNA with the Mint cDNA synthesis kit, primed by a TRBC-specific oligonucleotide. All cDNA was treated with uracil-DNA glycosylase and then went through a first 18-cycle PCR with the universal primers M1SS and BC2_uni_R. Processing in the source paper ran as follows. For normalization, 1 million high-quality reads, each with a distinct molecular identifier, were randomly selected from each sample. Reads with shared molecular identifiers were discarded instead of being binned into consensus sequences. MiTCR, set to a Q25 quality threshold and the strictest error-elimination algorithm, was used for CDR3 identification, clonotype clustering and error correction. A nonparametric unseen species model with Euler transformation was used to estimate lower-bound total TCR beta diversity. TCRdb reanalyzed the raw reads on its own, using fastp at Q25 for trimming and MiXCR for clone calling, and kept in-frame beta chains. All rows with the same CDR3 protein become a single entry with the most common DNA and genes. The V and J calls were determined by TCRdb, not by the authors. In all, the sample holds around 1,000,000 distinct CDR3 sequences, and approximately 25% of those were seen once. The ten top clones hold less than 0.85% of the sample.

These same data were also listed under a study on T cells of mothers and their children. That second publication adds: Nine systemically healthy Caucasian individuals served as donors, namely three mothers together with their six children. cDNA synthesis used all of the extracted RNA, with around 1.5 ug of RNA in each 15 ul reaction. Sample barcodes and 2-4 random nucleotides were added via the M1S primer in the second PCR. Over 8 million TCR beta CDR3 reads came from each mother, compared with approximately 3.1 million reads from each child. Thymic selection similarly shapes TCR recombination output in related and unrelated pairs, with minor effect from inherited differences. Normalized repertoire overlap was always found to be slightly, but never significantly, higher in related mother-child pairs than in unrelated mother-child pairs. No persistent microchimeric T cell clones were detected, at a sensitivity of around 97 clones per million clonotypes. In the study, deep NGS was used to compare the TCR beta repertoires of mothers and children, and features distinguishing related mother-child pairs from unrelated individuals were sought. The mean age was around 40 +/- 4 years for the mothers and approximately 11 +/- 4 years for the children. After adapter ligation was performed with NEBNext reagents, the libraries were sequenced on an Illumina HiSeq 2000 with 100+100 nt paired-end reads. To prevent cross-contamination, the mother and child libraries were prepared one month apart and sequenced in separate runs. For each donor, between 500,000 and 2,000,000 distinct TCR beta clonotypes were identified. Naive TCR beta clonotypes were estimated from low-frequency clonotypes matched to each donor's FACS-determined naive share, without sorting.

This clonotype was sampled from a girl aged 2-10 years in good health. The material sequenced was blood. The chain employs TRBV29-1 and TRBJ1-2, and TRBD1 matches 7 of the central bases. The DNA is as follows: TGCAGCGTTGAGGAGGAGCAGGGGGTTGGCTACACCTTC. This yields the protein CSVEEEQGVGYTF.